Below, 16 T cell receptor beta chains from the same sample are listed, as sequenced in a study of cytomegalovirus exposure and HLA in healthy donors. The PCR was carried out with 60 Vbeta primers and 13 Jbeta primers. Data came from immunoSEQ multiplex PCR; TCRdb stores just in-frame clones and leaves some out. This table has some 150,000 clones, 75% to 85% appearing once. The material sequenced was PBMCs. These receptors were obtained from a man in his forties or fifties in good health and CMV-seronegative.

The genes are TRBV7-3 and TRBJ2-5, with D possibly being TRBD2 (5 bases). From germline, CDR1 is SGHTA and CDR2 FQGTGA. CDR3 length: 13 residues. The ends were cut back, 4 bases at V and 3 bases at J, with 9 bases in the middle. The CDR3 nucleotides are TGTGCCAGCAGCTCCGGACTGGAAGAGACCCAGTACTTC. The encoded protein is CASSSGLEETQYF.

The chain carries TRBV28 and TRBJ2-2; 7 bases align to TRBD2. The junction had 10 bases not matched to a gene; V was cut back by 3 bases and J by 6 bases. The CDR3 extends over 16 amino acids. From germline, CDR1 is MDHEN and CDR2 SYDVKM. The CDR3 here is CASSFRGGDFSGELFF. The CDR3 DNA follows: TGTGCCAGCAGTTTTCGCGGGGGTGATTTCTCCGGGGAGCTGTTTTTT.

This clone was recorded only once. The chain combines TRBV5-1 with TRBJ2-7; TRBD2 is a possible D gene (6 bases). V was clipped by 7 bases and J by 0 bases, with 14 bases between them. Germline CDR1 reads SGHRS; CDR2 reads YFSETQ. The CDR3 is made up of 14 amino acids. The CDR3 region has the DNA TGCGCCAGCCGCCTAGCGTTGAGCTCCTACGAGCAGTACTTC. It yields the protein CASRLALSSYEQYF. The whole variable domain, filled in from reference TRBV5-1 and TRBJ2-7, reads KAGVTQTPRYLIKTRGQQVTLSCSPISGHRSVSWYQQTPGQGLQFLFEYFSETQRNKGNFPGRFSGRQFSNSRSEMNVSTLELGDSALYLCASRLALSSYEQYFGPGTRLTVT.

The CDR3 bases are TGTGCCAGCAGTGAAGCAAGGAGAGAGACCCAGTACTTC. Encoded protein: CASSEARRETQYF. This rearrangement joins TRBV2 to TRBJ2-5; D remains unclear. There are 13 residues in the CDR3. Trimming cost V 0 bases and J 4 bases, with 6 bases left between them. From germline, CDR1 is SNHLY and CDR2 FYNNEI. The variable domain in full, completed from reference TRBV2 and TRBJ2-5, reads EPEVTQTPSHQVTQMGQEVILRCVPISNHLYFYWYRQILGQKVEFLVSFYNNEISEKSEIFDDQFSVERPDGSNFTLKIRSTKLEDSAMYFCASSEARRETQYFGPGTRLLVL.

This clone was recorded a few times. The chain carries TRBV5-1 and TRBJ1-1; D is perhaps TRBD1 (6 bases). Trimming left V 3 bases short and J 6 bases short, with 12 bases between. Germline V CDR1 and CDR2: SGHRS, YFSETQ. The CDR3 extends over 13 amino acids. Here the CDR3 DNA reads TGCGCCAGCAGCTCACAGGGTAGCCCTGAAGCTTTCTTT. Its translation is CASSSQGSPEAFF. Filled out from reference TRBV5-1 and TRBJ1-1, the complete variable domain reads KAGVTQTPRYLIKTRGQQVTLSCSPISGHRSVSWYQQTPGQGLQFLFEYFSETQRNKGNFPGRFSGRQFSNSRSEMNVSTLELGDSALYLCASSSQGSPEAFFGQGTRLTVV.

In this sample, this clone turned up once. J is TRBJ1-1 and V is TRBV27; the match to TRBD1 covers 8 bases. The CDR3 spans 15 residues. V lost 10 bases to trimming and J lost 3 bases; unmatched junction nucleotides: 13. From germline, CDR1 is MNHEY and CDR2 SMNVEV (reference sequence). The CDR3 loop is CATNPDRGGDTEAFF. The DNA of the CDR3 is TGTGCCACCAACCCAGACAGGGGCGGTGACACTGAAGCTTTCTTT.

The sample holds one count of this clone. The chain recombines TRBV19 with TRBJ2-7; 11 bases align to TRBD1. The CDR3 has 17 residues. The junction had 10 bases not matched to a gene; V was cut back by 4 bases and J by 2 bases. Germline-derived CDR1 and CDR2 are LNHDA and SQIVND (reference sequence). Written as DNA, the CDR3 is TGTGCCAGTAGTACTATCCCAGGGACAGGGGGGACCTACGAGCAGTACTTC. Translation: CASSTIPGTGGTYEQYF. Variable domain in full (rest from reference TRBV19 and TRBJ2-7): DGGITQSPKYLFRKEGQNVTLSCEQNLNHDAMYWYRQDPGQGLRLIYYSQIVNDFQKGDIAEGYSVSREKKESFPLTVTSAQKNPTAFYLCASSTIPGTGGTYEQYFGPGTRLTVT.

CDR3 in amino acids: CASSEQGGETQYF. DNA of the CDR3: TGTGCCAGCAGCGAACAGGGGGGAGAGACCCAGTACTTC. The V and J genes are TRBV9 and TRBJ2-5, with 8 bases identical to TRBD1. In germline, CDR1 is SGDLS, CDR2 YYNGEE. CDR3 size: 13 residues. The ends lost 3 bases at V and 4 bases at J; junction bases unmatched: 2.

The chain is built from TRBV7-2 and TRBJ2-7; 8 nucleotides line up with TRBD1. The CDR3 is 15 amino acids. Trimming cost V 1 base and J 3 bases; bases outside gene matches: 5. CDR1 SGHTA and CDR2 FQGNSA come from the germline V gene. CDR3 amino acids: CASSLGQGANYEQYF. The DNA for the CDR3 is TGTGCCAGCAGCTTAGGGCAGGGGGCGAACTACGAGCAGTACTTC.

The chain has TRBV30 and TRBJ2-5, with D tentatively TRBD2 (6 bases). The closer fit of TRBJ2-7 to the DNA end suggests the J call may be wrong. CDR1 GTSNPN and CDR2 SVGIG come from the germline V gene (reference sequence). The length of the CDR3 is 14 residues. The CDR3 bases are TGTGCCTGGAGACCAGGCGGGGCTTCCTACGAGCAGTACTTC. As protein: CAWRPGGASYEQYF.

This sequence joins TRBV9 and TRBJ2-1; 12 bases fit TRBD2. Germline CDR1 and CDR2: SGDLS and YYNGEE. V shed 4 bases and J 9 bases; nucleotides not matched to a gene: 8. The CDR3 spans 15 residues. CDR3 DNA: TGTGCCAGCAGCACGACTAGCGGGAGTGAGAGTGAGCAGTTCTTC. This codes for CASSTTSGSESEQFF.

The V call is TRBV27, the J call TRBJ2-3, with 9 bases lining up with TRBD2. V was clipped by 2 bases and J by 4 bases; unmatched bases: 10. Germline CDR1 reads MNHEY; CDR2 reads SMNVEV (reference sequence). This CDR3 spans 17 amino acids. In nucleotides, the CDR3 is TGTGCCAGCAGTTTAAGTACGCGGGGGGGTGCTGCAGATACGCAGTATTTT. Its translation is CASSLSTRGGAADTQYF.

V usage is TRBV7-2 and J usage is TRBJ2-1; 7 positions agree with TRBD2. Germline CDR1 SGHTA, CDR2 FQGNSA. V was clipped by 1 base and J by 5 bases; unmatched bases: 5. CDR3 size: 15 residues. The CDR3 reads CASSLVGGVNNEQFF. The CDR3 DNA reads as TGTGCCAGCAGCTTAGTTGGGGGGGTTAACAATGAGCAGTTCTTC. Together with reference TRBV7-2 and TRBJ2-1, the CDR3 gives the full variable domain: GAGVSQSPSNKVTEKGKDVELRCDPISGHTALYWYRQSLGQGLEFLIYFQGNSAPDKSGLPSDRFSAERTGGSVSTLTIQRTQQEDSAVYLCASSLVGGVNNEQFFGPGTRLTVL.

This chain uses TRBV28 with TRBJ2-3; the D gene is possibly TRBD1 (5 bases). V lost 4 bases and J 1 base, leaving 9 bases between the germline ends. Per the germline V gene, CDR1 is MDHEN and CDR2 is SYDVKM. The CDR3 totals 14 residues. CDR3 region: CASSSDTRTDTQYF. Here the CDR3 DNA reads TGTGCCAGCAGTTCGGACACGCGCACAGATACGCAGTATTTT. Full variable domain (rest looked up from reference TRBV28 and TRBJ2-3): DVKVTQSSRYLVKRTGEKVFLECVQDMDHENMFWYRQDPGLGLRLIYFSYDVKMKEKGDIPEGYSVSREKKERFSLILESASTNQTSMYLCASSSDTRTDTQYFGPGTRLTVL.

The rearrangement uses TRBV19 and TRBJ2-1; 10 bases align to TRBD1. The CDR3 has 15 amino acids. Losses at the gene ends were 5 bases for V and 8 bases for J; bases not matched to a gene: 9. CDR1 and CDR2 (germline): LNHDA, SQIVND (reference sequence). The CDR3 region has the DNA TGTGCCAGTAGTCCGGGACAGGGGTTCAGCGATGAGCAGTTCTTC. Its translation: CASSPGQGFSDEQFF.

The V call is TRBV7-2, the J call TRBJ1-5; D is possibly TRBD1 (5 bases). Per the germline V gene, CDR1 is SGHTA and CDR2 is FQGNSA. The CDR3 is 15 residues long. The V and J ends lost 1 base and 2 bases respectively, with 9 bases between them. The CDR3 is CASSLDGAGNQPQHF. The CDR3 nucleotides are TGTGCCAGCAGCTTAGATGGGGCAGGCAATCAGCCCCAGCATTTT.